These T cell receptor beta chains were read from a single sample in a study of OX40 agonist ivuxolimab in advanced cancers. Data came from immunoSEQ multiplex PCR; TCRdb stores just in-frame clones and leaves some out. The table has approximately 68,000 clones, less than 90% seen once. Source: CD4+ or CD8+ T cells sorted from blood, taken in a trial of the OX40 agonist ivuxolimab. The receptors come from an adult with an advanced solid tumor such as melanoma, head and neck, liver or kidney cancer. The CDR3 runs from the conserved cysteine through the conserved F or W. D genes are given only for firm matches. For some rows the clone size is stated as once, few or many, or as a class when expanded; others skip it.

TRBJ1-4,.,.,TRBV19,CASSIGRARHEKLFF,TGTGCCAGTAGTATAGGGAGGGCGCGACATGAAAAACTGTTTTTT
TRBJ2-3,.,.,TRBV7-6,CASSLNPGDTQYF,TGTGCCAGCAGCTTAAACCCCGGGGATACGCAGTATTTT
TRBJ2-1,once,TRBD2,TRBV28,CASRRTSGRGGAYNEQFF,TGTGCCAGCAGACGGACTAGCGGGAGGGGGGGAGCCTACAATGAGCAGTTCTTC
TRBJ2-3,once,.,TRBV9,CASSYRSTDTQYF,TGTGCCAGCAGCTACCGCAGCACAGATACGCAGTATTTT
TRBJ2-3,.,.,TRBV6-1,CALGGREGTDTQYF,TGTGCCCTGGGGGGCAGGGAAGGAACAGATACGCAGTATTTT
TRBJ1-1,.,.,TRBV7-9,CASSPQGVGTEAFF,TGTGCCAGCAGCCCACAGGGAGTTGGCACTGAAGCTTTCTTT
TRBJ2-3,.,TRBD1,TRBV7-7,CASSFGTGGPGDTDTQYF,TGTGCCAGCAGCTTCGGGACAGGGGGTCCTGGGGACACAGATACGCAGTATTTT
TRBJ2-5,.,.,TRBV19,CASSIGRQGSQYF,TGTGCCAGTAGTATAGGGCGCCAGGGGTCCCAGTACTTC
TRBJ1-4,.,.,TRBV6-6,CASRLQKPNEKLFF,TGTGCCAGCAGGCTACAGAAACCCAATGAAAAACTGTTTTTT
TRBJ2-2,.,.,TRBV19,CASSIFARQANTGELFF,TGTGCCAGTAGTATTTTCGCTCGACAGGCGAACACCGGGGAGCTGTTTTTT
TRBJ2-1,.,.,TRBV4-3,CASSQEMGGPYNEQFF,TGCGCCAGCAGCCAAGAAATGGGCGGGCCGTACAATGAGCAGTTCTTC
TRBJ2-1,.,TRBD2,TRBV19,CASMGGYESYNEQFF,TGTGCCAGTATGGGGGGGTACGAGTCGTACAATGAGCAGTTCTTC
TRBJ2-7,.,.,TRBV6-1,CATLSLASSSYEQYF,TGTGCCACCTTATCATTAGCGAGTAGCTCCTACGAGCAGTACTTC
TRBJ2-7,.,.,TRBV18,CASSPPLRHRLLYEQYF,TGTGCCAGCTCCCCTCCTTTACGCCACAGATTGCTTTACGAGCAGTACTTC
TRBJ1-1,.,.,TRBV28,CAAVGYTEAFF,TGTGCCGCGGTGGGTTACACTGAAGCTTTCTTT
TRBJ2-1,.,TRBD2,TRBV7-9,CASSLVAGGHNEQFF,TGTGCCAGCAGCTTAGTAGCGGGAGGTCACAATGAGCAGTTCTTC
TRBJ2-2,.,.,TRBV28,CASRLTGNTGELFF,TGTGCCAGCAGGTTGACAGGGAACACCGGGGAGCTGTTTTTT
TRBJ1-5,.,.,TRBV4-3,CASSQVKGNQPQHF,TGCGCCAGCAGCCAGGTAAAGGGAAATCAGCCCCAGCATTTT
TRBJ1-5,.,.,TRBV4-1,CASSQDKGSGGPQHF,TGCGCCAGCAGCCAAGATAAGGGGTCCGGGGGGCCCCAGCATTTT
TRBJ1-2,.,.,TRBV7-9,CASSLVKGGYGYTF,TGTGCCAGCAGCTTAGTTAAGGGCGGTTATGGCTACACCTTC
TRBJ1-1,.,.,TRBV5-6,CASSLATGGGTEASF,TGTGCCAGCAGCTTGGCGACAGGCGGGGGTACTGAAGCTTCCTTT
TRBJ2-1,.,TRBD2,TRBV27,CASSFRPRTSSYNEQFF,TGTGCCAGCAGTTTCCGTCCAAGGACTAGCTCCTACAATGAGCAGTTCTTC
TRBJ2-5,.,TRBD2,TRBV4-3,CASSRNPAGGQETQYF,TGCGCCAGCAGCCGGAACCCAGCGGGAGGCCAAGAGACCCAGTACTTC
TRBJ1-2,.,TRBD1,TRBV28,CASSSGTAYGYTF,TGTGCCAGCAGCTCCGGGACAGCCTATGGCTACACCTTC
TRBJ2-7,.,.,TRBV7-8,CASSLNVAVGRSYEQYF,TGTGCCAGCAGCTTAAATGTCGCTGTCGGACGGAGCTACGAGCAGTACTTC
TRBJ1-5,.,.,TRBV7-9,CATGREGSNQPQHF,TGTGCCACCGGACGGGAGGGCAGCAATCAGCCCCAGCATTTT
TRBJ2-1,.,TRBD2,TRBV15,CATSKGTSGGVDEQFF,TGTGCCACCAGCAAAGGGACTAGCGGGGGGGTCGATGAGCAGTTCTTC
TRBJ1-6,.,.,TRBV19,CGRVPTPLHF,TGTGGGAGGGTTCCGACACCCCTCCACTTT
TRBJ2-3,.,.,TRBV9,CASSVAGPGSTDTQYF,TGTGCCAGCAGCGTAGCTGGCCCCGGGAGCACAGATACGCAGTATTTT
TRBJ1-3,few,.,TRBV28,CASRRGVGNTIYF,TGTGCCAGCAGGCGAGGAGTTGGAAACACCATATATTTT
TRBJ2-2,.,.,TRBV7-9,CASSPGIDPGELFF,TGTGCCAGCAGCCCGGGGATAGACCCCGGGGAGCTGTTTTTT
TRBJ1-1,.,.,TRBV6-5,CASSELRNTEAFF,TGTGCCAGCAGTGAACTTCGAAACACTGAAGCTTTCTTT
TRBJ2-4,.,.,TRBV29-1,CSVESASAKNIQYF,TGCAGCGTTGAATCTGCCTCTGCCAAAAACATTCAGTACTTC
TRBJ1-6,.,.,TRBV28,CASSPGSRGSYNSPLHF,TGTGCCAGCAGTCCTGGGTCAAGGGGCTCCTATAATTCACCCCTCCACTTT
TRBJ1-1,once,.,TRBV18,CASSLGPNTEAFF,TGTGCCAGCTCACTAGGGCCCAACACTGAAGCTTTCTTT
TRBJ2-3,.,.,TRBV11-3,CASSLKTPSTDTQYF,TGTGCCAGCAGCTTAAAGACCCCTAGCACAGATACGCAGTATTTT
TRBJ2-7,.,TRBD1,TRBV28,CASSSDRGSYEQYF,TGTGCCAGCAGTTCGGACAGGGGATCCTACGAGCAGTACTTC
TRBJ2-3,.,.,TRBV4-2,CASSFGGAQVNTQYF,TGTGCCAGCAGCTTCGGGGGAGCTCAGGTTAATACGCAGTATTTT
TRBJ1-1,.,.,TRBV30,CAWSVQRLEAFF,TGTGCCTGGAGTGTACAGAGGTTAGAAGCTTTCTTT
TRBJ1-5,few,.,TRBV18,CASSPGINNQPQHF,TGTGCCAGCTCACCAGGGATTAACAATCAGCCCCAGCATTTT
TRBJ1-1,.,.,TRBV4-3,CASSQDSRGETEAFF,TGCGCCAGCAGCCAAGATTCTCGAGGGGAGACTGAAGCTTTCTTT
TRBJ1-5,.,TRBD1,TRBV29-1,CSAGTGANQPQHF,TGCAGCGCCGGGACAGGAGCAAATCAGCCCCAGCATTTT
TRBJ2-3,.,TRBD2,TRBV5-1,CASSVPTSAGSTDTQYF,TGCGCCAGCAGCGTTCCAACTAGCGCGGGGAGCACAGATACGCAGTATTTT
TRBJ2-7,.,.,TRBV23-1,CASSQFNRTYEQYF,TGCGCCAGCAGTCAATTCAACAGAACTTACGAGCAGTACTTC
TRBJ1-5,few,.,TRBV15,CATSRDMVGVGAQPQHF,TGTGCCACCAGCAGAGATATGGTAGGGGTGGGGGCTCAGCCCCAGCATTTT
TRBJ2-7,.,TRBD2,TRBV9,CASSVGASGGIHEQYF,TGTGCCAGCAGCGTAGGGGCTAGCGGGGGTATCCACGAGCAGTACTTC
TRBJ2-1,.,TRBD1,TRBV7-6,CASSLRDRDNEQFF,TGTGCCAGCAGCCTCCGGGACAGGGACAATGAGCAGTTCTTC
TRBJ1-5,.,TRBD1,TRBV5-6,CASSSLRQGALGSNQPQHF,TGTGCCAGCAGTTCGTTGCGACAGGGGGCCTTAGGGAGCAATCAGCCCCAGCATTTT
TRBJ2-5,.,TRBD2,TRBV7-2,CASSRTSASETQYF,TGTGCCAGCAGCCGGACTAGCGCATCGGAGACCCAGTACTTC